The 23 T cell receptor beta chains presented below share a single source sample, sequenced in a study of shared clonotypes between healthy human individuals. Method: immunoSEQ multiplex PCR; TCRdb's copy keeps in-frame clones and lacks some. The sample has about 2.3 million clones, over 85% seen once. Sequencing used naive CD4+ T cells from PBMCs. As for subset: CD45RA+ positively selected. These receptors were collected from a man between 18 and 29 years old in good health. Some clones in this sample may be carry-over from other donors' samples.

The chain links TRBV5-4 to TRBJ1-1; TRBD1 aligns across 8 bases. The CDR3 loop spans 18 amino acids. Trimming removed 1 base from V and 0 bases from J; junction bases left unmatched: 11. Germline V gives CDR1 SGHNT, CDR2 YYREEE (reference sequence). CDR3 residues: CASSLTAGGQLLNTEAFF. The CDR3, as DNA: TGTGCCAGCAGCTTGACGGCAGGGGGCCAGTTGTTGAACACTGAAGCTTTCTTT.

The V and J genes are TRBV10-3 and TRBJ2-2, with TRBD2 as a possible D gene (5 bases). Germline V gene data show CDR1 as ENHRY and CDR2 as SYGVKD. V lost 10 bases to trimming and J lost 7 bases, with 13 bases between them. This CDR3 comprises 12 residues. The chain's CDR3 is CAKPRGRGELFF. CDR3 nucleotide sequence: TGTGCCAAACCCCGGGGTCGCGGGGAGCTGTTTTTT.

The CDR3 protein is CASSPPGIEAYEQYF. In nucleotides, the CDR3 is TGTGCCAGCTCACCGCCGGGTATAGAGGCGTACGAGCAGTACTTC. This chain links TRBV18 with TRBJ2-7; D remains ambiguous. V dropped 3 bases and J dropped 4 bases, with 16 bases sitting between them. The CDR3 is 15 residues long. CDR1 and CDR2 (germline): KGHSH, LQKENI.

This rearrangement joins TRBV18 to TRBJ1-2, with unresolved D. CDR3 length: 14 amino acids. Between the trimmed V and J ends, which lost 5 bases and 3 bases, there was a span of 13 bases. CDR1 KGHSH and CDR2 LQKENI come from the germline V gene. CDR3 protein: CASSSSGLYYGYTF. The CDR3 DNA is TGTGCCAGCTCATCTTCCGGGTTGTACTATGGCTACACCTTC.

This chain joins TRBV19 and TRBJ2-7; tentative D call: TRBD1 (6 bases). Trimming took 3 bases from V and 3 from J, leaving 15 bases between them. Per the germline V gene, CDR1 is LNHDA and CDR2 is SQIVND (reference sequence). The CDR3 is 15 amino acids. CDR3 sequence: CASSIGAGANYEQYF. The DNA for the CDR3 is TGTGCCAGTAGTATCGGGGCAGGGGCAAACTACGAGCAGTACTTC.

A word on this clone: One end of the junction is discordant with germline, which a read error may explain. V usage is TRBV10-3 and J usage is TRBJ2-1; D is unclear. There are 12 residues in the CDR3. CDR1 ENHRY and CDR2 SYGVKD come from the germline V gene. The CDR3: CASSDVGDEQFF. In DNA form, the CDR3 reads TGTGCCAGCAGTGACGTGGGCGATGAGCAGTTCTTC.

This sequence joins TRBV14 and TRBJ2-7, with a possible D match to TRBD2 (6 bases). V lost 4 bases, J lost 2 bases, and 18 bases lay in between. CDR1 and CDR2 from the germline V gene are SGHDN and FVKESK. The CDR3 consists of 16 residues. The CDR3 loop is CASSLAGDSRTYEQYF. CDR3 DNA: TGTGCCAGCAGCCTCGCTGGGGACTCACGAACCTACGAGCAGTACTTC.

This clone was seen a single time. The V and J genes are TRBV29-1 and TRBJ2-1; D could derive from TRBD1 or TRBD2 (5 bases each). The germline gives CDR1 SQVTM, CDR2 ANQGSEA. Trimming left V 3 bases short and J 0 bases short, with 12 bases between. This CDR3 contains 15 residues. The CDR3 reads CSVDRGTGSYNEQFF. The CDR3 nucleotides read TGCAGCGTTGACCGGGGCACGGGCTCCTACAATGAGCAGTTCTTC.

The rearrangement joins TRBV7-9 to TRBJ1-1, with D possibly matching TRBD1 (6 bases). The CDR3 is 16 amino acids. With 1 base removed from V and 4 bases from J, the gap between germline ends came to 16 bases. The germline CDR1 and CDR2 sequences are SEHNR and FQNEAQ (reference sequence). The CDR3 DNA reads TGTGCCAGCAGCTTAGGCGGCGGGGGGCTGGCCACTGAAGCTTTCTTT. Its protein product is CASSLGGGGLATEAFF.

This chain connects TRBV7-3 to TRBJ2-2; 12 bases map to TRBD2. The CDR3 is made up of 16 amino acids. The V and J ends lost 5 bases and 2 bases, in that order; junction bases with no gene match: 3. CDR1 is SGHTA and CDR2 is FQGTGA in the germline V gene. For the CDR3, the DNA is TGTGCCAGCAGCCCGACTAGCGGGAGAAACACCGGGGAGCTGTTTTTT. Its protein is CASSPTSGRNTGELFF.

The J gene is TRBJ2-1, the V gene TRBV20-1; D not resolved. The germline V gene has CDR1 DFQATT and CDR2 SNEGSKA (reference sequence). The CDR3 contains 10 residues. The ends were cut back, 0 bases at V and 9 bases at J, with 3 bases in the middle. The CDR3 DNA is TGCAGTGCTAGAGAGGCTGAGCAGTTCTTC. Amino acids: CSAREAEQFF.

V is TRBV19 and J is TRBJ2-4; TRBD1 might be the D (5 bases). CDR1 is LNHDA, CDR2 SQIVND, per germline (reference sequence). V was clipped by 2 bases and J by 7 bases, with 15 bases between them. The CDR3 consists of 15 residues. CDR3 loop: CASSITVGQGNIQYF. DNA for the CDR3: TGTGCCAGTAGTATAACCGTCGGGCAGGGTAACATTCAGTACTTC.

The CDR3 DNA is TGTGCCAGCAGCTTGGTTAGCGGGAGGAGGGAGACCCAGTACTTC. Translating it yields CASSLVSGRRETQYF. This sequence joins TRBV5-6 and TRBJ2-5; 10 bases agree with TRBD2. The CDR3 length is 15 residues. Per the germline V gene, CDR1 is SGHDT and CDR2 is YYEEEE. Trimming removed 0 bases from V and 5 bases from J; junction bases left unmatched: 4.

The chain employs TRBV19 and TRBJ1-2; D remains unclear. The length of the CDR3 is 11 residues. Looked up from germline, CDR1 is LNHDA and CDR2 is SQIVND (reference sequence). Between the trimmed V and J ends, which lost 10 bases and 8 bases, there was a span of 14 bases. CDR3 amino acids: CATPAVNGYTF. CDR3 DNA: TGTGCCACCCCGGCGGTCAACGGCTACACCTTC.

This clone was seen only a few times. The sample contains more than one DNA sequence encoding this CDR3. The chain uses TRBV5-1 and TRBJ2-7; TRBD1 aligns across 7 bases. Germline CDR1 SGHRS, CDR2 YFSETQ. This CDR3 contains 14 residues. Germline trimming cut 3 bases from V and 0 bases from J; bases unmatched to any gene: 3. The DNA of the CDR3 is TGCGCCAGCAGCTGGGGGACAGACTCCTACGAGCAGTACTTC. Translated, it gives CASSWGTDSYEQYF.

The chain carries TRBV10-3 and TRBJ2-4; 10 bases fit TRBD2. There are 15 residues in the CDR3. Germline lookup yields CDR1 ENHRY and CDR2 SYGVKD. Trimming at V came to 8 bases and at J to 3 bases, leaving 7 bases not matched to a gene. In DNA form, the CDR3 reads TGTGCCATCGGTACTAGCGGGACTGACAAAAACATTCAGTACTTC. Its translation is CAIGTSGTDKNIQYF.

This sequence joins TRBV5-1 and TRBJ1-5; TRBD1 agrees at 11 bases. CDR3 length: 15 amino acids. The ends lost 4 bases at V and 5 bases at J; junction bases unmatched: 5. From germline, CDR1 is SGHRS and CDR2 YFSETQ. CDR3 protein: CASSTGTGGYQPQHF. In DNA form, the CDR3 reads TGCGCCAGCAGCACTGGGACAGGGGGGTATCAGCCCCAGCATTTT.

The V and J genes are TRBV18 and TRBJ1-1, with a weak D call TRBD1 (5 bases). V lost 7 bases, J lost 1 base, and 22 bases lay in between. The CDR3 runs to 17 residues. The germline gives CDR1 KGHSH, CDR2 LQKENI. Written as DNA, the CDR3 is TGTGCCAGCTACCAATGGTCTACTGGGACGCCGAACACTGAAGCTTTCTTT. Translating gives CASYQWSTGTPNTEAFF.

As to this clone: The same CDR3 can be traced to other DNA sequences in this sample. The rearrangement uses TRBV28 and TRBJ1-4, with D hard to call. Trimming removed 7 bases at V and 8 bases at J, with 8 bases between. This CDR3 comprises 11 residues. Germline V gene sequence: CDR1 MDHEN, CDR2 SYDVKM. The DNA of the CDR3 is TGTGCCAGCACGGGAAGAGAAAAACTGTTTTTT. Translated, it gives CASTGREKLFF.

DNA for the CDR3: TGCGCCAGCAGATTAGTAGCAGGTGGTGTCGATGAGCAGTTCTTC. Translating gives CASRLVAGGVDEQFF. The chain combines TRBV5-1 with TRBJ2-1; no definite D call. The V and J ends lost 5 bases and 8 bases respectively, with 20 bases between them. The CDR3 loop spans 15 amino acids. Germline loops: CDR1 SGHRS, CDR2 YFSETQ.

This clone has just one count. The V gene is TRBV6-4, the J gene TRBJ2-2; maybe TRBD1 (5 bases). Germline V gene sequence: CDR1 MRHNA, CDR2 SNTAGT. V was cut by 5 bases and J by 3 bases, with 10 bases left in between. The CDR3 sequence is 14 residues long. DNA for the CDR3: TGTGCCAGCAGTCTTCAGGGCGACACCGGGGAGCTGTTTTTT. Translation gives CASSLQGDTGELFF.

The J gene is TRBJ2-7, the V gene TRBV5-4; 10 nucleotides match TRBD1. The germline V gene has CDR1 SGHNT and CDR2 YYREEE (reference sequence). With 4 bases clipped from V and 4 bases from J, the junction kept 11 bases outside the gene matches. CDR3 size: 16 residues. CDR3 region: CASSATGTGEKYEQYF. CDR3 coding DNA: TGTGCCAGCAGCGCCACCGGGACAGGGGAAAAGTACGAGCAGTACTTC.

As to this clone: Distinct nucleotide sequences in the sample also encode this CDR3. The chain carries TRBV5-1 and TRBJ1-3, with D perhaps matching TRBD1 (5 bases). The CDR3 is 15 residues long. Trimming removed 0 bases at V and 4 bases at J, with 11 bases between. The germline V gene has CDR1 SGHRS and CDR2 YFSETQ. CDR3 nucleotides: TGCGCCAGCAGCTTGGAAGGGGCTGCGGGAAACACCATATATTTT. Translating gives CASSLEGAAGNTIYF. Filled out from reference TRBV5-1 and TRBJ1-3, the complete variable domain reads KAGVTQTPRYLIKTRGQQVTLSCSPISGHRSVSWYQQTPGQGLQFLFEYFSETQRNKGNFPGRFSGRQFSNSRSEMNVSTLELGDSALYLCASSLEGAAGNTIYFGEGSWLTVV.